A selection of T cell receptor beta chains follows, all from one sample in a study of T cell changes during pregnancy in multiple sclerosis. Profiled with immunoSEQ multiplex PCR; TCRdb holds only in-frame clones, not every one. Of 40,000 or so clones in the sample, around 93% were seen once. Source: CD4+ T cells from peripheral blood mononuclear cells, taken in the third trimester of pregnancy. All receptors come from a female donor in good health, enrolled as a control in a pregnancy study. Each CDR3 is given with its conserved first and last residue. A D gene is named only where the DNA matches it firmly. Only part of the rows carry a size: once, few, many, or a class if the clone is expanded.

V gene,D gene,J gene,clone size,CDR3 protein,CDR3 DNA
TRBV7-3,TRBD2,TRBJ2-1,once,CASSLTGGATTNEQFF,TGTGCCAGCAGCTTGACGGGGGGGGCAACAACCAATGAGCAGTTCTTC
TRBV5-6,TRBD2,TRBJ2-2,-,CASRAGLAGGTGELFF,TGTGCCAGCAGGGCGGGACTAGCGGGAGGCACCGGGGAGCTGTTTTTT
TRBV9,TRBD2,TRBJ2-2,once,CASSVPRSAGGNTGELFF,TGTGCCAGCAGCGTACCGAGGTCGGCGGGAGGGAACACCGGGGAGCTGTTTTTT
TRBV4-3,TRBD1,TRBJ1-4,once,CASSQDRGLGKLFF,TGCGCCAGCAGCCAAGACAGGGGGCTAGGAAAACTGTTTTTT
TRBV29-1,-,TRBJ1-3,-,CSVATVQGAAGNTIYF,TGCAGCGTCGCGACTGTGCAGGGCGCAGCAGGAAACACCATATATTTT
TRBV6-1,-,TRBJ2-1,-,CASSELRAGEQFF,TGTGCCAGCAGTGAATTGCGGGCGGGTGAGCAGTTCTTC
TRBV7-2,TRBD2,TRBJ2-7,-,CASSLGTSGSYEQYF,TGTGCCAGCAGCTTAGGGACTAGCGGGAGCTACGAGCAGTACTTC
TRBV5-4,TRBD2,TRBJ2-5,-,CASSGGGAGKTQYF,TGTGCCAGCAGCGGCGGGGGGGCCGGGAAGACCCAGTACTTC
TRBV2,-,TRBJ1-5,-,CASGGGRTVLQPQHF,TGTGCCAGCGGCGGGGGGAGGACAGTTTTACAGCCCCAGCATTTT
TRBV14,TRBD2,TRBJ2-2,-,CASSQYRGRNTGELFF,TGTGCCAGCAGCCAATATCGCGGGAGGAACACCGGGGAGCTGTTTTTT
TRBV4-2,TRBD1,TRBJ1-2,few,CASSQPWTGTGDGYTF,TGTGCCAGCAGCCAACCCTGGACAGGGACGGGGGATGGCTACACCTTC
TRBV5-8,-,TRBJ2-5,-,CASSFGGAETQYF,TGTGCCAGCAGCTTCGGAGGGGCGGAGACCCAGTACTTC